Listed here are 17 T cell receptor beta chains from one sample, sequenced in a study of cytomegalovirus exposure and HLA in healthy donors. Primers: 60 Vbeta forward and 13 Jbeta reverse. Repertoires were generated with immunoSEQ multiplex PCR, while TCRdb's copy carries only in-frame clones and drops some. Among about 86,000 clones, just over 70% were seen once, and the ten largest hold around 8%. Sequenced input: PBMCs. The receptor source for this set is a man aged 55 to 69 in good health and CMV-seronegative.

The J gene is TRBJ2-2, the V gene TRBV9, with TRBD1 identical over 9 bases. The CDR3 loop spans 15 amino acids. J was trimmed by 5 bases and V by 6 bases; bases with no gene match: 8. CDR1 SGDLS and CDR2 YYNGEE come from the germline V gene. The CDR3 loop reads CASTRSGQGTGELFF. CDR3 DNA: TGTGCCAGCACCAGATCGGGACAGGGAACCGGGGAGCTGTTTTTT.

The chain links TRBV27 to TRBJ1-5; D gene uncertain. Germline V CDR1 and CDR2: MNHEY, SMNVEV (reference sequence). The CDR3 length is 13 residues. Trimming removed 3 bases from V and 3 bases from J, with 6 bases in between. CDR3 amino acids: CASSFQYNQPQHF. CDR3 in DNA: TGTGCCAGCAGTTTTCAGTACAATCAGCCCCAGCATTTT.

The rearrangement joins TRBV7-2 to TRBJ1-1, with 12 bases identical to TRBD1. The ends lost 5 bases at V and 9 bases at J; junction bases unmatched: 1. The CDR3 sequence is 12 residues long. Per germline, CDR1 SGHTA and CDR2 FQGNSA. CDR3 in amino acids: CASSRDRGQAFF. CDR3 in DNA: TGTGCCAGCAGCCGGGACAGGGGGCAAGCTTTCTTT.

The chain links TRBV29-1 to TRBJ2-3; 7 bases are shared with TRBD2. V lost 3 bases to trimming and J lost 5 bases; unmatched junction nucleotides: 8. CDR3 length: 14 amino acids. The germline CDR1 and CDR2 sequences are SQVTM and ANQGSEA. This CDR3 reads CSVEAGEAGDTQYF. CDR3 DNA sequence: TGCAGCGTTGAGGCGGGAGAGGCGGGAGATACGCAGTATTTT.

In the case of this clone: At the DNA level, this CDR3 is encoded by other sequences in the same sample as well. This chain links TRBV9 with TRBJ2-3; D is possibly TRBD2 (7 bases). This CDR3 contains 14 residues. CDR1 is SGDLS and CDR2 is YYNGEE in the germline V gene. V was pared by 3 bases and J by 1 base, with 9 bases between. CDR3 coding DNA: TGTGCCAGCAGCGGAGGGGGGGGCACAGATACGCAGTATTTT. This sequence encodes CASSGGGGTDTQYF.

This rearrangement joins TRBV5-4 to TRBJ1-1, with D perhaps matching TRBD1 (6 bases). The V end lost 0 bases, the J end lost 5 bases, and 14 bases lay between the germline ends. Germline CDR1 is SGHNT and CDR2 is YYREEE (reference sequence). The CDR3 is 15 residues long. The CDR3 sequence is CASSLGKGERTEAFF. Here the CDR3 DNA reads TGTGCCAGCAGCTTGGGCAAGGGGGAGCGGACTGAAGCTTTCTTT.

The chain combines TRBV5-1 with TRBJ2-7, with 10 bases aligning to TRBD2. The V gene end was trimmed by 4 bases and the J gene end by 5 bases; junction bases not matched to a gene: 6. The CDR3 runs to 14 residues. Germline CDR1 reads SGHRS; CDR2 reads YFSETQ. CDR3 bases: TGCGCCAGCAGCCTTAGCGGGAGGAATAACGAGCAGTACTTC. Amino acid sequence: CASSLSGRNNEQYF.

The V and J genes are TRBV15 and TRBJ1-4; D gene ambiguous. Between the trimmed V and J ends, which lost 1 base and 2 bases, there was a span of 17 bases. Germline CDR1 LNHNV, CDR2 YYDKDF (reference sequence). This CDR3 has 18 residues. The DNA of the CDR3 is TGTGCCACCAGCAGAGGCCCGCCAATCCGGAGCACTAATGAAAAACTGTTTTTT. Its protein product is CATSRGPPIRSTNEKLFF.

The chain recombines TRBV7-6 with TRBJ1-1; maybe TRBD1 (5 bases). CDR3 size: 13 residues. Germline V CDR1 and CDR2: SGHVS, FNYEAQ. Trimming stripped 4 bases from V and 3 bases from J, with 9 bases between. CDR3 in DNA: TGTGCCAGCAGCTCCAGGGTATACACTGAAGCTTTCTTT. It specifies CASSSRVYTEAFF.

The J gene is TRBJ2-7, the V gene TRBV7-9; D not certain. Germline CDR1 SEHNR, CDR2 FQNEAQ (reference sequence). The germline V and J ends were trimmed by 0 bases and 3 bases, with 9 bases remaining between them. The CDR3 is 14 residues long. The CDR3 region has the DNA TGTGCCAGCAGCTTAGCGCGAGGAAACTACGAGCAGTACTTC. Its protein is CASSLARGNYEQYF.

The chain joins TRBV29-1 to TRBJ2-2; 13 nucleotides match TRBD2. The CDR3 runs 18 residues. Germline trimming cut 5 bases from V and 5 bases from J; bases unmatched to any gene: 14. Germline V gene sequence: CDR1 SQVTM, CDR2 ANQGSEA. The CDR3 nucleotides read TGCAGCGTTTCCGGACTAGCGGGAGTTCCCGGTAATACCGGGGAGCTGTTTTTT. Protein: CSVSGLAGVPGNTGELFF.

In its sample, this clone was seen a few times. The V gene is TRBV29-1, the J gene TRBJ2-2; tentatively, D is TRBD1 (5 bases). CDR1 and CDR2 (germline): SQVTM, ANQGSEA. CDR3 length equals 11 residues. V was shortened by 6 bases and J by 6 bases, with 8 bases between the two germline ends. CDR3: CSVKGAGELFF. CDR3 sequence (DNA): TGCAGCGTCAAAGGGGCCGGGGAGCTGTTTTTT.

The chain links TRBV2 to TRBJ1-5; tentatively, D is TRBD1 (5 bases). This CDR3 contains 13 residues. V was pared by 9 bases and J by 6 bases, with 15 bases between. Germline V CDR1 and CDR2: SNHLY, FYNNEI. The CDR3 region is CASGTGGSQPQHF. The CDR3 nucleotides are TGTGCCAGTGGGACCGGGGGGAGTCAGCCCCAGCATTTT.

The rearrangement joins TRBV2 to TRBJ2-5; 7 bases fit TRBD1. Germline-derived CDR1 and CDR2 are SNHLY and FYNNEI. The CDR3 consists of 15 residues. V trimming: 7 bases; J trimming: 1 base; junction bases outside the gene matches: 9. DNA for the CDR3: TGTGCCAGCATTATATATGGACAGGTCCAAGAGACCCAGTACTTC. It codes for CASIIYGQVQETQYF. Full variable domain (missing parts from reference TRBV2 and TRBJ2-5): EPEVTQTPSHQVTQMGQEVILRCVPISNHLYFYWYRQILGQKVEFLVSFYNNEISEKSEIFDDQFSVERPDGSNFTLKIRSTKLEDSAMYFCASIIYGQVQETQYFGPGTRLLVL.

The chain employs TRBV7-9 and TRBJ2-7, with 11 positions matching TRBD1. CDR1 SEHNR and CDR2 FQNEAQ come from the germline V gene (reference sequence). The CDR3 totals 14 residues. The J segment lost 7 bases and the V segment lost 3 bases, leaving 5 bases of the junction unmatched. Written as DNA, the CDR3 is TGTGCCAGCAGCTTGGGACAGGGGGTGAGGGAGCAGTACTTC. This codes for CASSLGQGVREQYF.

This clone was counted between two and nine times. V usage is TRBV18 and J usage is TRBJ2-3; the D is unclear. CDR3 length: 14 residues. The V end lost 4 bases, the J end lost 0 bases, and 8 bases lay between the germline ends. The germline V gene has CDR1 KGHSH and CDR2 LQKENI. The CDR3 protein is CASSRGTSTDTQYF. In nucleotides, the CDR3 is TGTGCCAGCTCACGCGGCACCAGCACAGATACGCAGTATTTT. Complete variable domain (other parts from reference TRBV18 and TRBJ2-3): NAGVMQNPRHLVRRRGQEARLRCSPMKGHSHVYWYRQLPEEGLKFMVYLQKENIIDESGMPKERFSAEFPKEGPSILRIQQVVRGDSAAYFCASSRGTSTDTQYFGPGTRLTVL.

The rearrangement uses TRBV2 and TRBJ2-5, with a weak D call TRBD2 (7 bases). Trimming removed 4 bases from V and 4 bases from J, with 16 bases in between. The length of the CDR3 is 15 residues. The germline V gene has CDR1 SNHLY and CDR2 FYNNEI. The CDR3 here is CASSGIGGQVETQYF. For the CDR3, the DNA is TGTGCCAGCAGTGGGATCGGGGGGCAGGTAGAGACCCAGTACTTC.